Presented here are 23 T cell receptor beta chains from one specimen sequenced in a study of cytomegalovirus exposure and HLA in healthy donors. Primers: 60 Vbeta forward and 13 Jbeta reverse. The protocol was immunoSEQ multiplex PCR, while the TCRdb copy is restricted to in-frame clones and leaves out a portion. The sample records 200,000 to 250,000 clones, over 80% being singletons. What was sequenced was PBMCs. The receptors derive from a woman aged 45-59 years in good health and CMV-seropositive.

The chain's CDR3 is CASSLRGPGYGYTF. The CDR3 nucleotides read TGTGCCAGCAGCTTAAGAGGACCAGGGTATGGCTACACCTTC. This chain connects TRBV7-2 to TRBJ1-2; maybe TRBD1 (5 bases). Trimming removed 2 bases at V and 5 bases at J, with 12 bases between. The germline V gene encodes CDR1 SGHTA and CDR2 FQGNSA. The CDR3 runs 14 residues.

The chain is built from TRBV7-2 and TRBJ2-3, with 13 bases identical to TRBD2. This CDR3 is built from 17 residues. From germline, CDR1 is SGHTA and CDR2 FQGNSA. After removal of 5 bases from V and 5 bases from J, the junction contained 10 bases not matched to a gene. The CDR3 coding sequence is TGTGCCAGCAGCCCGGGACTAGCGGGGCGACTCGGAGATACGCAGTATTTT. Protein sequence: CASSPGLAGRLGDTQYF.

The rearrangement links TRBV6-5 to TRBJ2-7; D is perhaps TRBD1 (5 bases). The CDR3 spans 13 residues. The germline V and J ends were trimmed by 5 bases and 6 bases, with 14 bases remaining between them. In germline, CDR1 is MNHEY, CDR2 SVGAGI. CDR3 protein: CASSETDQGEQYF. DNA for the CDR3: TGTGCCAGCAGTGAGACAGATCAGGGCGAGCAGTACTTC.

V usage is TRBV6-5 and J usage is TRBJ1-2; no firm D call. This CDR3 comprises 13 residues. V dropped 2 bases and J dropped 5 bases, with 9 bases sitting between them. Germline CDR1 is MNHEY and CDR2 is SVGAGI. CDR3 sequence: CASSYTAGYGYTF. In nucleotides, the CDR3 is TGTGCCAGCAGTTACACGGCGGGGTATGGCTACACCTTC.

This clone has only a few counts. This sequence joins TRBV10-3 and TRBJ1-5; D ambiguous. The CDR3 totals 14 residues. Trimming cost V 1 base and J 7 bases, with 11 bases left between them. CDR1 is ENHRY and CDR2 is SYGVKD in the germline V gene. The CDR3: CAISEWRVGQPQHF. CDR3 coding DNA: TGTGCCATCAGTGAGTGGAGGGTCGGCCAGCCCCAGCATTTT.

This clone came up once. V is TRBV7-6 and J is TRBJ2-3, with 15 bases identical to TRBD2. The junction had 2 bases not matched to a gene; V was cut back by 3 bases and J by 4 bases. Germline V gene lookup returns CDR1 SGHVS and CDR2 FNYEAQ. CDR3 length: 16 amino acids. Written as DNA, the CDR3 is TGTGCCAGCAGCTTCGGACTAGCGGGGGGGCCAGATACGCAGTATTTT. It translates to CASSFGLAGGPDTQYF.

V gene TRBV15 combines with J gene TRBJ1-4; D is unclear. This CDR3 has 13 residues. Looked up from germline, CDR1 is LNHNV and CDR2 is YYDKDF (reference sequence). The V gene lost 4 bases and the J gene lost 8 bases, with 11 bases spanning the gap. CDR3 nucleotide sequence: TGTGCCACCAGCACGCTATCCGCGGAAAAACTGTTTTTT. Translation: CATSTLSAEKLFF.

The V and J genes are TRBV6-5 and TRBJ2-7, with a weak D call TRBD1 (8 bases). This CDR3 has 13 residues. Germline V gives CDR1 MNHEY, CDR2 SVGAGI. Deletions cut 7 bases from V and 2 bases from J, with 12 bases between. CDR3 nucleotide sequence: TGTGCCAGCAAACAGGGGGGGGCCTACGAGCAGTACTTC. Translated: CASKQGGAYEQYF.

The gene calls are TRBV7-9 and TRBJ2-7; tentatively, D is TRBD1 (5 bases). CDR3 length: 13 amino acids. V was clipped by 2 bases and J by 5 bases, with 10 bases between them. CDR1 is SEHNR, CDR2 FQNEAQ, per germline (reference sequence). CDR3 coding DNA: TGTGCCAGCAGCTTATCCCTCAGGGACGAGCAGTACTTC. It encodes CASSLSLRDEQYF.

This clone has just one count. This chain uses TRBV11-3 with TRBJ2-7; D gene uncertain. The CDR3 runs 15 residues. Trimming took 4 bases from V and 0 from J, leaving 13 bases between them. Looked up from germline, CDR1 is SGHNT and CDR2 is YENEEA. In DNA, the CDR3 is TGTGCCAGCAGCTCCCCCACCGACAACTCCTACGAGCAGTACTTC. Protein: CASSSPTDNSYEQYF.

The CDR3 nucleotides read TGTGCCAGCAGCGTAGGAGGGTACACCGGGGAGCTGTTTTTT. This sequence encodes CASSVGGYTGELFF. The V call is TRBV9, the J call TRBJ2-2; D might be TRBD2 (5 bases). The V and J ends lost 0 bases and 3 bases respectively, with 6 bases between them. The CDR3 loop spans 14 amino acids. Germline V lookup: CDR1 SGDLS, CDR2 YYNGEE.

V is TRBV7-3 and J is TRBJ2-2, with TRBD1 matching over 7 bases. This CDR3 has 16 amino acids. The V segment lost 0 bases and the J segment 2 bases; nucleotides outside the gene matches: 3. Germline V CDR1 and CDR2: SGHTA, FQGTGA. CDR3 region: CASSLTYRGNTGELFF. The CDR3 DNA reads TGTGCCAGCAGCTTAACCTACAGGGGAAACACCGGGGAGCTGTTTTTT.

V usage is TRBV5-4 and J usage is TRBJ2-7; D not resolved. Germline V CDR1 and CDR2: SGHNT, YYREEE (reference sequence). This CDR3 comprises 13 residues. V was trimmed by 2 bases and J by 6 bases, leaving 12 bases between them. This CDR3 reads CASSFSNSVEQYF. CDR3 nucleotide sequence: TGTGCCAGCAGCTTTTCTAATTCCGTCGAGCAGTACTTC.

This chain joins TRBV19 and TRBJ1-6; D unclear. The CDR3 spans 13 residues. Germline V gives CDR1 LNHDA, CDR2 SQIVND (reference sequence). The V end lost 4 bases, the J end lost 4 bases, and 5 bases lay between the germline ends. The CDR3 coding sequence is TGTGCCAGTAGTAAATCGTATAATTCACCCCTCCACTTT. This gives the protein CASSKSYNSPLHF. Full variable domain (remainder filled in from reference TRBV19 and TRBJ1-6): DGGITQSPKYLFRKEGQNVTLSCEQNLNHDAMYWYRQDPGQGLRLIYYSQIVNDFQKGDIAEGYSVSREKKESFPLTVTSAQKNPTAFYLCASSKSYNSPLHFGNGTRLTVT.

The V and J genes are TRBV28 and TRBJ1-5, with a tentative D call TRBD1 (6 bases). Trimming pared 5 bases from V and 7 bases from J, leaving 15 bases between. CDR1 and CDR2 (germline): MDHEN, SYDVKM. This CDR3 is 14 amino acids long. The CDR3 reads CASSGPVRGQPQHF. CDR3 nucleotide sequence: TGTGCCAGCAGTGGACCGGTAAGGGGGCAGCCCCAGCATTTT.

This clone was counted between two and nine times. In DNA form, the CDR3 reads TGTGCCAGCAGCCCGCAACCTCAGGGGGCTAGCCGGCCCCAGCATTTT. Protein product: CASSPQPQGASRPQHF. The chain uses TRBV7-9 and TRBJ1-5; 8 bases map to TRBD1. CDR1 and CDR2 (germline): SEHNR, FQNEAQ (reference sequence). V shed 5 bases, J shed 9 bases, and the junction held 15 bases outside the gene matches. The CDR3 is 16 residues long.

The chain combines TRBV5-1 with TRBJ1-2; unclear D gene. V gave up 0 bases and J gave up 4 bases, with 10 bases separating them. The CDR3 length is 14 residues. Germline CDR1 is SGHRS and CDR2 is YFSETQ. This chain's CDR3 is CASSLVEGSYGYTF. The CDR3 DNA is TGCGCCAGCAGCTTGGTTGAGGGATCCTATGGCTACACCTTC.

In its sample, this clone was seen a few times. This chain joins TRBV30 and TRBJ1-1, with 8 bases fitting TRBD1. J lost 5 bases, V lost 4 bases, and 6 bases had no gene match. The germline gives CDR1 GTSNPN, CDR2 SVGIG (reference sequence). The CDR3 has 13 residues. CDR3 amino acids: CAWIQGAGTEAFF. CDR3 bases: TGTGCCTGGATTCAGGGGGCTGGGACTGAAGCTTTCTTT.

The CDR3 nucleotides are TGCGCCAGCAGCCCTTATGGAGGCTCCTACGAGCAGTACTTC. Protein sequence: CASSPYGGSYEQYF. The genes are TRBV4-3 and TRBJ2-7; D may be TRBD2 (5 bases). Trimming removed 4 bases from V and 0 bases from J, with 10 bases in between. CDR1 is LGHNA and CDR2 is YSLEER in the germline V gene. The CDR3 covers 14 residues.

The chain couples TRBV7-3 to TRBJ2-6; 7 bases align to TRBD1. This CDR3 has 16 amino acids. With 3 bases clipped from V and 1 base from J, the junction kept 3 bases outside the gene matches. Germline CDR1 SGHTA, CDR2 FQGTGA. The CDR3 DNA follows: TGTGCCAGCAGCTTCGAGGGGGCTTCTGGGGCCAACGTCCTGACTTTC. Encoded protein: CASSFEGASGANVLTF.

The J gene is TRBJ2-5, the V gene TRBV28, with TRBD2 as a possible D gene (7 bases). The CDR3 runs 13 residues. Per germline, CDR1 MDHEN and CDR2 SYDVKM. The germline V and J ends were trimmed by 8 bases and 4 bases, with 14 bases remaining between them. CDR3 DNA sequence: TGTGCCAGCGCATCGGGGGGCTCAGAGACCCAGTACTTC. Its translation is CASASGGSETQYF. The variable domain in full, completed from reference TRBV28 and TRBJ2-5, reads DVKVTQSSRYLVKRTGEKVFLECVQDMDHENMFWYRQDPGLGLRLIYFSYDVKMKEKGDIPEGYSVSREKKERFSLILESASTNQTSMYLCASASGGSETQYFGPGTRLLVL.

This chain links TRBV7-9 with TRBJ1-2; 11 bases are shared with TRBD1. Germline CDR1 is SEHNR and CDR2 is FQNEAQ (reference sequence). This CDR3 comprises 15 residues. The J segment lost 7 bases and the V segment lost 0 bases, leaving 4 bases of the junction unmatched. The CDR3 DNA follows: TGTGCCAGCAGCTTAGCTGGCGGGACAGGGGGTGGCTACACCTTC. Amino acids: CASSLAGGTGGGYTF.

The chain employs TRBV5-4 and TRBJ2-7; D gene ambiguous. V was shortened by 2 bases and J by 2 bases, with 14 bases between the two germline ends. CDR3 length: 15 residues. Germline V gives CDR1 SGHNT, CDR2 YYREEE (reference sequence). CDR3 residues: CASSLDPSGAYEQYF. CDR3 DNA sequence: TGTGCCAGCAGCTTAGACCCCTCCGGAGCCTACGAGCAGTACTTC.